The rows below give T cell receptor beta chains drawn from one sample of a study of sequential checkpoint blockade in melanoma. This table comes from immunoSEQ multiplex PCR, and its TCRdb copy is limited to in-frame clones, with some not included. The sample records approximately 6,000 clones, 20% to 30% being singletons. The starting material was tumor tissue (inferred from file names), obtained from a patient given nivolumab and ipilimumab in sequence. The receptors stem from a human donor with melanoma. Both conserved end residues are part of each CDR3. Fields, in order: V gene, clone size, CDR3 protein. For some rows the clone size is stated as once, few or many, or as a class when expanded; others skip it.

V gene: TRBV11-3; clone size: medium-sized; CDR3 protein: CASSWRGTGQETQYF
V gene: TRBV11-3; clone size: medium-sized; CDR3 protein: CASSVTGGSITEAFF
V gene: TRBV15; clone size: NA; CDR3 protein: CATSPGTALYEQYF
V gene: TRBV11-3; clone size: many; CDR3 protein: CASSSGQGDQPQHF
V gene: TRBV14; clone size: once; CDR3 protein: CASSHRREGGTDTQYF
V gene: TRBV15; clone size: NA; CDR3 protein: CATSRWTGGTDTQYF
V gene: TRBV11-3; clone size: many; CDR3 protein: CASSQNRASNNYGYTF
V gene: TRBV11-3; clone size: many; CDR3 protein: CASSLVGGAREKLFF
V gene: TRBV5-1; clone size: NA; CDR3 protein: CASSLAVAGSVETQYF
V gene: TRBV30; clone size: NA; CDR3 protein: CASPGVPTTEAFF
V gene: TRBV28; clone size: few; CDR3 protein: CASSPAGGAFHEQYF
V gene: TRBV10-3; clone size: NA; CDR3 protein: CAISEIENTEAFF
V gene: TRBV11-3; clone size: few; CDR3 protein: CASSLNSGRGLRAQYF
V gene: TRBV28; clone size: few; CDR3 protein: CASRTGGTDTQYF
V gene: TRBV18; clone size: NA; CDR3 protein: CASSRTSGGYYEQFF
V gene: TRBV30; clone size: NA; CDR3 protein: CAWKSSGTKGGTQYF
V gene: TRBV5-1; clone size: NA; CDR3 protein: CASSSLEGMNTEAFF
V gene: TRBV7-4; clone size: many; CDR3 protein: CASSFGSSYEQYF
V gene: TRBV15; clone size: NA; CDR3 protein: CATSRGLAGRGGELFF
V gene: TRBV14; clone size: NA; CDR3 protein: CASTDEGSSSYNEQFF
V gene: TRBV5-1; clone size: NA; CDR3 protein: CASSLGFGVGTDTQYF
V gene: TRBV5-1; clone size: NA; CDR3 protein: CASSLEGGANTEAFF
V gene: TRBV5-1; clone size: NA; CDR3 protein: CASSLDRGHYNEQFF
V gene: TRBV12-5; clone size: NA; CDR3 protein: CASGLLGRGLEQFF
V gene: TRBV11-3; clone size: few; CDR3 protein: CASSLWGATDQPQHF
V gene: TRBV19; clone size: NA; CDR3 protein: CATKRETDTQYF
V gene: TRBV9; clone size: NA; CDR3 protein: CASSVAGTSADTQYF
V gene: TRBV29-1; clone size: NA; CDR3 protein: CSVLPDLSSYEQYF
V gene: TRBV11-3; clone size: few; CDR3 protein: CASSLSVVSTDTQYF
V gene: TRBV30; clone size: medium-sized; CDR3 protein: CAWKEGLSSYEQYF
V gene: TRBV12-2; clone size: many; CDR3 protein: CAGRLAGGQGDEQFF
V gene: TRBV9; clone size: NA; CDR3 protein: CASGIQVGEQYF
V gene: TRBV6-8; clone size: NA; CDR3 protein: CASRGQGSANYNSPLHF
V gene: TRBV5-1; clone size: few; CDR3 protein: CASSLDGTSGRTDYNEQFF
V gene: TRBV19; clone size: NA; CDR3 protein: CASSLRGQGSPQFF
V gene: TRBV11-3; clone size: medium-sized; CDR3 protein: CASSLAYQHTGELFF
V gene: TRBV5-1; clone size: NA; CDR3 protein: CASSLYDATNEKLFF
V gene: TRBV18; clone size: NA; CDR3 protein: CASSPPGTGALYEQYF
V gene: TRBV6-8; clone size: few; CDR3 protein: CASSLRDRGRIQETQYF
V gene: TRBV5-1; clone size: NA; CDR3 protein: CASSLLAGNVNEQFF
V gene: TRBV5-1; clone size: NA; CDR3 protein: CASSPTGVNQPQHF
V gene: TRBV12-5; clone size: NA; CDR3 protein: CASGGGLASYNEQFF
V gene: TRBV19; clone size: NA; CDR3 protein: CASSPGLAGPIAEQFF
V gene: TRBV29-1; clone size: NA; CDR3 protein: CSVAANKGGTEAFF